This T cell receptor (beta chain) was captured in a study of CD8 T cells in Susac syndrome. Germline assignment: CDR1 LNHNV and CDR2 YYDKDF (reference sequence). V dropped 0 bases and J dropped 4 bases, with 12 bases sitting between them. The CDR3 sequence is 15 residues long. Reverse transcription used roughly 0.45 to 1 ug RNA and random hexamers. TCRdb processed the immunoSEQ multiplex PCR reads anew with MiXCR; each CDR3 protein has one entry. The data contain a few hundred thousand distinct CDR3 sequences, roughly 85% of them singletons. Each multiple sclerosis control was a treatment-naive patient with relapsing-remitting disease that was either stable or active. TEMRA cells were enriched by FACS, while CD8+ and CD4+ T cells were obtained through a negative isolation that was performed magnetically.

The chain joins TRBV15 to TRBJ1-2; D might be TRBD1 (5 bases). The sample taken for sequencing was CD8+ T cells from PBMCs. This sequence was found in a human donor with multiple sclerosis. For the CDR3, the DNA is TGTGCCACCAGCAGAGAGGGGCTACATGGCTATGGCTACACCTTC. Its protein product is CATSREGLHGYGYTF.